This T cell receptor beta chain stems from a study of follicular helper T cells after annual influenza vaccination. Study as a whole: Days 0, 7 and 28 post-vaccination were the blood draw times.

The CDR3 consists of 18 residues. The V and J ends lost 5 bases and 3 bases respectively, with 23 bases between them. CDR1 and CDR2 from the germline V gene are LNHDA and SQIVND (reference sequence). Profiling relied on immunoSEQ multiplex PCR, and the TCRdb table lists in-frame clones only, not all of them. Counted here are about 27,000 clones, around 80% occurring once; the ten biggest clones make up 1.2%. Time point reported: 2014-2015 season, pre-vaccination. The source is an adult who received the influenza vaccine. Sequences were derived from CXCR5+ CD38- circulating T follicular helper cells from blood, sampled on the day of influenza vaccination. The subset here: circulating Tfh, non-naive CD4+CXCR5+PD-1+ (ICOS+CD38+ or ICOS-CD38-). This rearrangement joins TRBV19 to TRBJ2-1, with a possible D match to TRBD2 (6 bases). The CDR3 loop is CASSPPWAVGGNYNEQFF. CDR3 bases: TGTGCCAGTAGTCCCCCGTGGGCGGTTGGCGGGAACTACAATGAGCAGTTCTTC.